Below are 25 T cell receptor beta chains sequenced from a single sample in a study of blood T cell repertoires in COVID-19. TCRdb's copy holds only in-frame clones and misses some; the assay was immunoSEQ multiplex PCR. In the table there are about 200,000 clones, about 88% of which are singletons. Sequencing was done on a sample of peripheral blood. The receptors were gathered from a man in his fifties with COVID-19, enrolled during active disease.

The V call is TRBV7-3, the J call TRBJ2-2; D may be TRBD2 (6 bases). Germline assignment: CDR1 SGHTA and CDR2 FQGTGA. Trimming removed 3 bases from V and 5 bases from J, with 10 bases in between. The CDR3 is made up of 14 amino acids. CDR3 protein: CASSLEGWTGELFF. CDR3 bases: TGTGCCAGCAGCTTGGAGGGATGGACCGGGGAGCTGTTTTTT.

The J gene is TRBJ2-7, the V gene TRBV7-3; the match to TRBD1 covers 10 bases. V gave up 2 bases and J gave up 4 bases; unmatched junction bases: 2. The CDR3 contains 14 residues. The germline V gene encodes CDR1 SGHTA and CDR2 FQGTGA. The CDR3 DNA follows: TGTGCCAGCAGCTTAGGGGACAGGGGTTACGAGCAGTACTTC. The encoded protein is CASSLGDRGYEQYF.

The chain is built from TRBV24-1 and TRBJ2-3, with a weak D call TRBD2 (5 bases). Trimming pared 12 bases from V and 5 bases from J, leaving 14 bases between. Germline lookup yields CDR1 KGHDR and CDR2 SFDVKD. This CDR3 has 12 residues. CDR3 sequence reads: CAVGSGGDTQYF. The CDR3 coding sequence is TGTGCCGTCGGGTCCGGAGGAGATACGCAGTATTTT.

This clone was counted a single time. The gene calls are TRBV11-2 and TRBJ2-3; possibly TRBD2 for D (5 bases). The CDR3 runs 13 residues. V shed 11 bases and J shed 8 bases, with 20 bases lying between them. Germline lookup yields CDR1 SGHAT and CDR2 FQNNGV. CDR3 in DNA: TGTGCCTTGTTTACTAGTTGTGAAGGTACGCAGTATTTT. It yields the protein CALFTSCEGTQYF.

The chain uses TRBV24-1 and TRBJ2-4; D remains ambiguous. V gave up 3 bases and J gave up 8 bases, with 4 bases separating them. CDR1 KGHDR and CDR2 SFDVKD come from the germline V gene. The CDR3 runs to 11 residues. CDR3 residues: CATSDRDIQYF. CDR3 DNA sequence: TGTGCCACCAGTGATCGCGACATTCAGTACTTC.

This clone was observed once. The chain has TRBV12-3 or TRBV12-4 and TRBJ1-6, with no clear D. The CDR3 is made up of 12 amino acids. Trimming took off 4 bases at V and 13 bases at J, with 11 bases between the two ends. The CDR3 sequence: CASSSPPQPLHF. The CDR3 region has the DNA TGTGCCAGCAGTTCCCCCCCCCAGCCCCTCCACTTT.

The chain joins TRBV24-1 to TRBJ1-5; D gene ambiguous. The CDR3 consists of 15 residues. V lost 2 bases, J lost 2 bases, and 9 bases lay in between. CDR1 is KGHDR and CDR2 is SFDVKD in the germline V gene. The CDR3, as DNA: TGTGCCACCAGTGATTCTCTATCGGGCAATCAGCCCCAGCATTTT. The encoded protein is CATSDSLSGNQPQHF.

This clone has a count of ten or more. V usage is TRBV18 and J usage is TRBJ1-2, with TRBD1 matching 9 bases. After removal of 6 bases from V and 0 bases from J, the junction contained 8 bases not matched to a gene. CDR3 length equals 16 residues. Germline loops: CDR1 KGHSH, CDR2 LQKENI. The CDR3: CASSQDRGRANYGYTF. CDR3 in DNA: TGTGCCAGCTCTCAGGACAGGGGAAGGGCTAACTATGGCTACACCTTC.

V usage is TRBV5-1 and J usage is TRBJ2-1; 7 bases are shared with TRBD2. Germline CDR1 SGHRS, CDR2 YFSETQ. This CDR3 is 15 amino acids long. Trimming cost V 3 bases and J 2 bases; bases outside gene matches: 5. The CDR3 here is CASSSSGNTYNEQFF. The CDR3 DNA follows: TGCGCCAGCAGCTCGAGCGGGAACACCTACAATGAGCAGTTCTTC.

V and J are TRBV28 and TRBJ1-5; a possible D gene is TRBD1 (6 bases). CDR1 is MDHEN and CDR2 is SYDVKM in the germline V gene. The CDR3 is 14 residues long. V lost 3 bases and J lost 5, with 11 bases in between. The CDR3 protein is CASSLGAGDQPQHF. The CDR3 DNA sequence: TGTGCCAGCAGTTTGGGGGCAGGGGATCAGCCCCAGCATTTT. The variable domain in full, with the rest retrieved from reference TRBV28 and TRBJ1-5, is DVKVTQSSRYLVKRTGEKVFLECVQDMDHENMFWYRQDPGLGLRLIYFSYDVKMKEKGDIPEGYSVSREKKERFSLILESASTNQTSMYLCASSLGAGDQPQHFGDGTRLSIL.

This clone was counted a few times. The chain links TRBV27 to TRBJ1-2; 9 positions agree with TRBD1. The CDR3 consists of 17 residues. V lost 4 bases to trimming and J lost 4 bases; unmatched junction nucleotides: 13. CDR1 is MNHEY, CDR2 SMNVEV, per germline (reference sequence). In DNA, the CDR3 is TGTGCCAGCAGTTCGCTTACCGGGACAGGGCTCATCTATGGCTACACCTTC. Amino acids: CASSSLTGTGLIYGYTF.

The chain employs TRBV20-1 and TRBJ2-2; the D is unclear. CDR1 and CDR2 from the germline V gene are DFQATT and SNEGSKA (reference sequence). CDR3 length equals 14 residues. V lost 3 bases to trimming and J lost 1 base, with 9 bases between them. CDR3 in amino acids: CSASPVQNTGELFF. The DNA of the CDR3 is TGCAGTGCTAGTCCGGTGCAGAACACCGGGGAGCTGTTTTTT.

This chain links TRBV10-3 with TRBJ2-2, with D hard to call. Germline V lookup: CDR1 ENHRY, CDR2 SYGVKD. Trimming removed 8 bases at V and 4 bases at J, with 5 bases between. The length of the CDR3 is 11 residues. The CDR3 spells CAIAGTGELFF. The CDR3 region has the DNA TGTGCCATCGCAGGCACCGGGGAGCTGTTTTTT.

The V gene is TRBV30, the J gene TRBJ2-5, with unresolved D. Germline V lookup: CDR1 GTSNPN, CDR2 SVGIG (reference sequence). The CDR3 is 12 amino acids. V lost 3 bases and J 3 bases, leaving 8 bases between the germline ends. The CDR3 spells CAWSSVKETQYF. The DNA of the CDR3 is TGTGCCTGGAGCTCAGTAAAAGAGACCCAGTACTTC.

The chain uses TRBV7-8 and TRBJ2-7, with 10 bases that match TRBD2. The V and J ends lost 2 bases and 3 bases, in that order; junction bases with no gene match: 16. Germline V gives CDR1 SGHVS, CDR2 FQNEAQ. The CDR3 sequence is 19 residues long. The CDR3 DNA follows: TGTGCCAGCAGCTTATTGCTAGCGGGAGTTGGGAGAGATCTCTACGAGCAGTACTTC. It specifies CASSLLLAGVGRDLYEQYF.

The rearrangement links TRBV6-6 to TRBJ2-7; D is perhaps TRBD1 (6 bases). The V end was cut by 6 bases, the J end by 0 bases, with 15 bases between. CDR3 length: 15 amino acids. CDR1 and CDR2 (germline): MNHNY, SVGAGI (reference sequence). As DNA, the CDR3 is TGTGCCAGCAGGGCCCAGGGGCGGATCTCCTACGAGCAGTACTTC. As protein: CASRAQGRISYEQYF.

This clone was picked up one time. The chain joins TRBV19 to TRBJ2-3; D might be TRBD2 (6 bases). CDR1 and CDR2 (germline): LNHDA, SQIVND (reference sequence). CDR3 size: 15 residues. Deletions cut 4 bases from V and 6 bases from J, with 17 bases between. The CDR3 reads CASSTRGWVTDTQYF. The CDR3 bases are TGTGCCAGTAGTACCCGGGGGTGGGTTACCGATACGCAGTATTTT. The whole variable domain, remainder taken from reference TRBV19 and TRBJ2-3, is DGGITQSPKYLFRKEGQNVTLSCEQNLNHDAMYWYRQDPGQGLRLIYYSQIVNDFQKGDIAEGYSVSREKKESFPLTVTSAQKNPTAFYLCASSTRGWVTDTQYFGPGTRLTVL.

The chain recombines TRBV7-9 with TRBJ2-7, with TRBD1 matching over 12 bases. Losses at the gene ends were 4 bases for V and 5 bases for J; bases not matched to a gene: 6. This CDR3 region has 15 residues. CDR1 is SEHNR, CDR2 FQNEAQ, per germline (reference sequence). The DNA for the CDR3 is TGTGCCAGCAGCTCTACCGGGACAGGGGGCCACGAGCAGTACTTC. It translates to CASSSTGTGGHEQYF.

The chain uses TRBV3-1 (or the pseudogene TRBV3-2) and TRBJ2-2, with D hard to call. V shed 0 bases and J shed 5 bases, with 7 bases lying between them. Per germline, CDR1 LGHDT and CDR2 YNNKEL (reference sequence). The CDR3 runs to 14 residues. CDR3 coding DNA: TGTGCCAGCAGCCAAGATTCACAGACCGGGGAGCTGTTTTTT. Its translation is CASSQDSQTGELFF.

J is TRBJ2-2 and V is TRBV7-8, with 7 bases lining up with TRBD2. Unmatched junction bases numbered 13, after V lost 5 bases and J lost 1 base. Germline V lookup: CDR1 SGHVS, CDR2 FQNEAQ. CDR3 size: 18 residues. The CDR3 DNA sequence: TGTGCCAGCAGCCCGACGGGACTATCCCCACTGAACACCGGGGAGCTGTTTTTT. The encoded protein is CASSPTGLSPLNTGELFF.

This sequence joins TRBV5-1 and TRBJ2-3; 10 positions match TRBD2. CDR3 length: 17 amino acids. The V and J ends lost 1 base and 2 bases, in that order; junction bases with no gene match: 7. Per germline, CDR1 SGHRS and CDR2 YFSETQ. The CDR3 sequence: CASSLSVLAGFTDTQYF. Written as DNA, the CDR3 is TGCGCCAGCAGCTTGTCTGTACTAGCGGGGTTCACAGATACGCAGTATTTT.

This chain connects TRBV19 to TRBJ1-2, with TRBD1 matching over 12 bases. V trimming: 8 bases; J trimming: 3 bases; junction bases outside the gene matches: 10. CDR3 length: 16 residues. Per the germline V gene, CDR1 is LNHDA and CDR2 is SQIVND (reference sequence). CDR3 protein: CASEGTGGAGHYGYTF. CDR3 sequence (DNA): TGTGCCAGTGAAGGGACAGGGGGCGCGGGGCACTATGGCTACACCTTC.

The chain couples TRBV6-5 to TRBJ2-7, with TRBD2 matching over 8 bases. The CDR3 is made up of 12 amino acids. The V gene end was trimmed by 6 bases and the J gene end by 5 bases; junction bases not matched to a gene: 3. Germline values: CDR1 MNHEY, CDR2 SVGAGI. CDR3 sequence (DNA): TGTGCCAGCAGCGAGACTAGCGACGAGCAGTACTTC. Its protein product is CASSETSDEQYF.

V gene TRBV27 combines with J gene TRBJ2-3, with D possibly matching TRBD2 (5 bases). Germline V gives CDR1 MNHEY, CDR2 SMNVEV (reference sequence). Deletions cut 2 bases from V and 2 bases from J, with 8 bases between. The CDR3 covers 14 residues. The CDR3 spells CASSLTRITDTQYF. CDR3 coding DNA: TGTGCCAGCAGTTTAACTAGAATCACAGATACGCAGTATTTT.

To note about this clone: Other DNA sequences in this sample translate to the same CDR3. The V gene is TRBV7-2, the J gene TRBJ2-5; D is uncertain. Germline assignment: CDR1 SGHTA and CDR2 FQGNSA. The ends were cut back, 2 bases at V and 5 bases at J, with 6 bases in the middle. The CDR3 is 12 amino acids. The CDR3, as DNA: TGTGCCAGCAGCTTAAATCGGGAGACCCAGTACTTC. Translated, it gives CASSLNRETQYF.